The 14 T cell receptor beta chains below come from one sample, sequenced in a study of blood T cell repertoires in COVID-19. Profiling relied on immunoSEQ multiplex PCR, and the TCRdb table lists in-frame clones only, not all of them. The sample has 250,000 to 300,000 clones; roughly 80% are singletons. Sample: PBMCs or T cells enriched from blood (not recorded which). The receptors stem from a man aged 35 to 55 who had been exposed to COVID-19.

The chain couples TRBV10-3 to TRBJ1-5; the D is unclear. The CDR3 covers 14 residues. Germline assignment: CDR1 ENHRY and CDR2 SYGVKD. The V gene lost 3 bases and the J gene lost 0 bases, with 6 bases spanning the gap. CDR3 DNA sequence: TGTGCCATCAGTGACGACTATAGCAATCAGCCCCAGCATTTT. Its protein product is CAISDDYSNQPQHF.

The chain employs TRBV30 and TRBJ1-2; 7 bases align to TRBD1. This CDR3 spans 14 amino acids. J gave up 2 bases and V 3 bases, and 6 bases lay outside the gene matches. Germline-derived CDR1 and CDR2 are GTSNPN and SVGIG (reference sequence). The CDR3 nucleotides read TGTGCCTGGAGGAGGAGGGGGCAGAACTATGGCTACACCTTC. Amino acid sequence: CAWRRRGQNYGYTF.

A word on this clone: The junction does not match germline at one end; this may be a read error. The CDR3 protein is CASSQDLLNLDPNF. The CDR3 DNA sequence: TGTGCCAGCAGCCAAGATCTCCTCAACCTAGACCCGAATTTT. The rearrangement uses TRBV4-2 and TRBJ1-4, with D unclear. Germline values: CDR1 LGHNA, CDR2 YNFKEQ. There are 14 residues in the CDR3.

The chain recombines TRBV7-8 with TRBJ2-5, with a tentative D call TRBD2 (5 bases). The germline V and J ends were trimmed by 2 bases and 4 bases, with 14 bases remaining between them. The germline V gene encodes CDR1 SGHVS and CDR2 FQNEAQ. This CDR3 spans 15 amino acids. The chain's CDR3 is CASSLRSAGSETQYF. CDR3 DNA: TGTGCCAGCAGCTTAAGGTCGGCGGGTTCAGAGACCCAGTACTTC.

This clone is a singleton in its sample. The V call is TRBV29-1, the J call TRBJ2-1; the D gene is possibly TRBD1 (5 bases). Germline assignment: CDR1 SQVTM and CDR2 ANQGSEA. V was shortened by 5 bases and J by 4 bases, with 15 bases between the two germline ends. CDR3 length: 14 residues. The DNA for the CDR3 is TGCAGCGTTTTTCTAGTGGGGCTTTACAATGAGCAGTTCTTC. Residues: CSVFLVGLYNEQFF.

V usage is TRBV19 and J usage is TRBJ1-1; TRBD1 is a possible D gene (6 bases). V shed 5 bases and J shed 1 base, with 8 bases lying between them. Germline V lookup: CDR1 LNHDA, CDR2 SQIVND (reference sequence). CDR3 length: 13 amino acids. CDR3 in amino acids: CASSLTGNTEAFF. The CDR3 DNA sequence: TGTGCCAGTAGTCTGACAGGGAACACTGAAGCTTTCTTT.

This clone showed up just once. The chain links TRBV6-5 to TRBJ2-7; possibly TRBD2 for D (6 bases). The CDR3 spans 12 residues. Trimming took 6 bases from V and 6 from J, leaving 12 bases between them. Germline loops: CDR1 MNHEY, CDR2 SVGAGI. CDR3 nucleotide sequence: TGTGCCAGCAGGGGGGGAGGTCCCGAGCAGTACTTC. Encoded protein: CASRGGGPEQYF.

The chain joins TRBV4-1 to TRBJ2-6; 7 nucleotides line up with TRBD1. V trimming: 2 bases; J trimming: 11 bases; junction bases outside the gene matches: 6. The CDR3 runs 14 residues. Germline assignment: CDR1 MGHRA and CDR2 YSYEKL. DNA of the CDR3: TGCGCCAGCAGCCAACTGGACAGGTTCCACGTCCTGACTTTC. Protein: CASSQLDRFHVLTF.

The V gene is TRBV7-9, the J gene TRBJ2-5; a weak D match, TRBD1 (6 bases). The length of the CDR3 is 15 residues. Germline V gives CDR1 SEHNR, CDR2 FQNEAQ (reference sequence). Trimming removed 0 bases from V and 1 base from J, with 9 bases in between. DNA for the CDR3: TGTGCCAGCAGCTTAGCTACAGGGATCCAAGAGACCCAGTACTTC. The encoded protein is CASSLATGIQETQYF.

This chain uses TRBV6-5 with TRBJ1-6, with D uncertain. Trimming removed 6 bases at V and 5 bases at J, with 14 bases between. The CDR3 totals 15 residues. CDR1 and CDR2 (germline): MNHEY, SVGAGI. For the CDR3, the DNA is TGTGCCAGCAGATTGGGCAGTAGGAATAATTCACCCCTCCACTTT. Its protein product is CASRLGSRNNSPLHF.

The DNA for the CDR3 is TGTGCCAGCTCACCCCTCGCAGGGATGAACACTGAAGCTTTCTTT. Residues: CASSPLAGMNTEAFF. The chain carries TRBV18 and TRBJ1-1; a possible D gene is TRBD1 (5 bases). In germline, CDR1 is KGHSH, CDR2 LQKENI. V lost 3 bases and J 0 bases, leaving 11 bases between the germline ends. The CDR3 runs 15 residues.

This clone showed up just once. The V call is TRBV3-1 (or the pseudogene TRBV3-2), the J call TRBJ1-5; tentatively, D is TRBD1 (5 bases). Germline V gene lookup returns CDR1 LGHDT and CDR2 YNNKEL (reference sequence). The CDR3 covers 14 residues. V was pared by 2 bases and J by 6 bases, with 11 bases between. The CDR3: CASSQQTGGQPQHF. CDR3 nucleotide sequence: TGTGCCAGCAGCCAACAGACGGGGGGTCAGCCCCAGCATTTT.

The chain combines TRBV18 with TRBJ1-1, with a possible D match to TRBD1 (6 bases). V was cut by 4 bases and J by 8 bases, with 8 bases left in between. From germline, CDR1 is KGHSH and CDR2 LQKENI. The CDR3 runs to 11 residues. The CDR3 DNA reads TGTGCCAGCTCACGGACAGCCGAAGCTTTCTTT. Translation gives CASSRTAEAFF.

In DNA form, the CDR3 reads TGTGCCAGCAGCCCCGGAGGCAGGGGGCGAGCTTTCTTT. This translates into CASSPGGRGRAFF. The chain combines TRBV7-6 with TRBJ1-1; 8 positions match TRBD1. The germline V gene encodes CDR1 SGHVS and CDR2 FNYEAQ. The ends lost 5 bases at V and 10 bases at J; junction bases unmatched: 9. The CDR3 is made up of 13 amino acids.